These 32 T cell receptor beta chains were sequenced from one sample in a study of read filtering for tumor transcriptome and immune sequencing. This library used about 360 ng RNA and molecular barcoded adaptors spanning alpha/delta and beta/gamma chains. Using its own MiXCR run on the reads, TCRdb lists one record per CDR3 protein. In the table there are 90,000 or so distinct CDR3 sequences, roughly a fifth of which are singletons. The sequenced material came from a population of CD138-negative cells sorted from bone marrow. These receptors were obtained from a donor at least 40 years old with multiple myeloma.

Comment on this clonotype: A single base separates this from a much larger clone, so it may be a read error. The chain joins TRBV6-6 to TRBJ2-3; 12 bases map to TRBD2. With 2 bases clipped from V and 8 bases from J, the junction kept 8 bases outside the gene matches. CDR1 MNHNY and CDR2 SVGAGI come from the germline V gene (reference sequence). This CDR3 has 16 amino acids. CDR3 nucleotides: TGTGCCAGCAGTTACCCGACTAGCGGGGGATATGGTACGCAGTATTTT. It translates to CASSYPTSGGYGTQYF.

This clonotype has just one count. The chain joins TRBV6-1 to TRBJ1-1; 7 bases map to TRBD1. Germline V CDR1 and CDR2: MNHNS, SASEGT. The CDR3 loop spans 13 amino acids. V lost 11 bases, J lost 3 bases, and 9 bases stayed unmatched. The CDR3 DNA sequence: TGTGCCTGCATCTTCGACAGGGACACTGAAGCTTTCTTT. Protein sequence: CACIFDRDTEAFF.

At least ten counts were recorded for this clonotype. The chain uses TRBV5-1 and TRBJ2-5; D possibly corresponds to TRBD1 (6 bases). The V and J ends lost 4 bases and 3 bases respectively, with 16 bases between them. Per the germline V gene, CDR1 is SGHRS and CDR2 is YFSETQ. The CDR3 sequence is 15 residues long. CDR3 sequence (DNA): TGCGCCAGCAGCCCCCTTCCGGGACAAGAAGAGACCCAGTACTTC. This encodes CASSPLPGQEETQYF.

The chain is built from TRBV2 and TRBJ2-5; the D gene is possibly TRBD1 (6 bases). Per germline, CDR1 SNHLY and CDR2 FYNNEI. The CDR3 extends over 16 amino acids. V was pared by 0 bases and J by 1 base, with 12 bases between. The CDR3 DNA is TGTGCCAGCAGTGAAGCCTTTGGACAGTTCCAAGAGACCCAGTACTTC. It yields the protein CASSEAFGQFQETQYF.

The V call is TRBV19, the J call TRBJ2-2, with 7 bases that match TRBD1. This CDR3 has 15 residues. CDR1 is LNHDA, CDR2 SQIVND, per germline (reference sequence). V dropped 7 bases and J dropped 4; count of bases not matched to a gene: 9. The CDR3 protein is CASNKGTVVTGELFF. CDR3 in DNA: TGTGCCAGTAATAAAGGGACAGTCGTCACCGGGGAGCTGTTTTTT.

This clonotype was detected ten times or more. V is TRBV6-1 and J is TRBJ1-5; a possible D gene is TRBD1 (5 bases). The germline gives CDR1 MNHNS, CDR2 SASEGT. Trimming removed 4 bases at V and 7 bases at J, with 8 bases between. The CDR3 covers 12 residues. The CDR3 DNA reads TGTGCCAGCAGTGGGGGCCCGCAGCCCCAGCATTTT. Protein product: CASSGGPQPQHF.

This clonotype was picked up many times. The chain is built from TRBV15 and TRBJ2-2, with a weak D call TRBD2 (6 bases). The CDR3 has 14 residues. Germline V gives CDR1 LNHNV, CDR2 YYDKDF (reference sequence). The V and J ends lost 3 bases and 4 bases respectively, with 9 bases between them. CDR3 loop: CATSRGEATGELFF. For the CDR3, the DNA is TGTGCCACCAGCAGGGGGGAGGCCACCGGGGAGCTGTTTTTT.

This clonotype has a count of ten or more. The V call is TRBV20-1, the J call TRBJ2-2; 11 bases fit TRBD1. Germline V gene sequence: CDR1 DFQATT, CDR2 SNEGSKA (reference sequence). Unmatched junction bases numbered 8, after V lost 0 bases and J lost 8 bases. The CDR3 runs 16 residues. The CDR3 spells CSAREWGQGVGGELFF. For the CDR3, the DNA is TGCAGTGCTAGAGAATGGGGACAGGGGGTGGGAGGGGAGCTGTTTTTT.

On this clonotype: A clone one base away is much larger, so this may be a read error. The chain combines TRBV20-1 with TRBJ1-1, with D possibly being TRBD1 (6 bases). Germline CDR1 is DFQATT and CDR2 is SNEGSKA (reference sequence). The CDR3 totals 11 residues. CDR3 coding DNA: TGCAGTCCTTGCAGGGGCACTGTAGCTTTCTTT. This encodes CSPCRGTVAFF.

This clonotype was detected only a few times. The chain employs TRBV5-1 and TRBJ1-1, with D perhaps TRBD1 (5 bases). V was clipped by 2 bases and J by 4 bases, with 12 bases between them. This CDR3 is built from 14 residues. Per the germline V gene, CDR1 is SGHRS and CDR2 is YFSETQ. CDR3 in DNA: TGCGCCAGCAGCTTACGGGCAGGGAGCACTGAAGCTTTCTTT. As protein: CASSLRAGSTEAFF.

This clonotype has at least ten counts. The chain couples TRBV28 to TRBJ2-5, with a weak D call TRBD2 (5 bases). The CDR3 runs to 13 residues. V gave up 4 bases and J gave up 0 bases, with 6 bases separating them. Germline CDR1 and CDR2: MDHEN and SYDVKM. The DNA for the CDR3 is TGTGCCAGCAGTTCCGGGAACCAAGAGACCCAGTACTTC. It codes for CASSSGNQETQYF.

There are many counts of this clonotype. The chain couples TRBV5-1 to TRBJ2-3; possible D gene TRBD1, 7 bases. From germline, CDR1 is SGHRS and CDR2 YFSETQ. V lost 3 bases, J lost 5 bases, and 25 bases lay in between. This CDR3 is built from 18 residues. The CDR3 loop is CASSSTGSTGVGRDTQYF. The CDR3 coding sequence is TGCGCCAGCAGCTCGACAGGGTCCACGGGAGTAGGCCGAGATACGCAGTATTTT.

The chain links TRBV15 to TRBJ1-5, with a tentative D call TRBD1 (5 bases). The germline CDR1 and CDR2 sequences are LNHNV and YYDKDF (reference sequence). Trimming left V 4 bases short and J 5 bases short, with 15 bases between. The CDR3 totals 15 residues. This CDR3 reads CATSTDFRVHQPQHF. The CDR3 DNA follows: TGTGCCACCAGCACCGACTTCAGGGTGCATCAGCCCCAGCATTTT.

This clonotype was seen more than once but under ten times. The rearrangement joins TRBV5-1 to TRBJ2-1; TRBD2 is a possible D gene (6 bases). Per the germline V gene, CDR1 is SGHRS and CDR2 is YFSETQ. The V and J ends lost 8 bases and 5 bases respectively, with 14 bases between them. The CDR3 has 13 residues. CDR3: CASLEGSNNEQFF. DNA for the CDR3: TGCGCCAGTTTGGAGGGCAGTAACAATGAGCAGTTCTTC.

This clonotype was seen ten or more times. This chain connects TRBV29-1 to TRBJ1-1, with a tentative D call TRBD1 (6 bases). This CDR3 comprises 11 residues. Germline-derived CDR1 and CDR2 are SQVTM and ANQGSEA. V was shortened by 7 bases and J by 2 bases, with 8 bases between the two germline ends. As DNA, the CDR3 is TGCAGCGCGGGACACAACACTGAAGCTTTCTTT. Its translation is CSAGHNTEAFF.

This clonotype was counted ten times or more. This chain links TRBV7-3 with TRBJ1-1, with D possibly being TRBD1 (6 bases). CDR1 SGHTA and CDR2 FQGTGA come from the germline V gene. The CDR3 loop spans 14 amino acids. V shed 5 bases and J shed 3 bases, with 13 bases lying between them. CDR3 sequence reads: CASSLGTLDTEAFF. CDR3 in DNA: TGTGCCAGCAGCCTGGGGACACTAGACACTGAAGCTTTCTTT.

CDR3 coding DNA: TGTGCCAGCAGTGGGCCGGGAGGGGCTAATGAAAAACTGTTTTTT. This codes for CASSGPGGANEKLFF. The J gene is TRBJ1-4, the V gene TRBV2; perhaps TRBD1 as D (5 bases). This CDR3 has 15 amino acids. The V gene's germline CDR1 is SNHLY and CDR2 FYNNEI. Trimming pared 4 bases from V and 3 bases from J, leaving 12 bases between. Looking up the rest from reference TRBV2 and TRBJ1-4 gives the full variable domain: EPEVTQTPSHQVTQMGQEVILRCVPISNHLYFYWYRQILGQKVEFLVSFYNNEISEKSEIFDDQFSVERPDGSNFTLKIRSTKLEDSAMYFCASSGPGGANEKLFFGSGTQLSVL.

Notes on this clonotype: One base away lies a much larger clone, so this may be a sequencing read error. The CDR3 nucleotides read TGTGCCAGCCCACGTGGGGGGGACCAAGAGACCCAGTACTTC. It codes for CASPRGGDQETQYF. The J gene is TRBJ2-5, the V gene TRBV18, with 7 bases identical to TRBD2. Per germline, CDR1 KGHSH and CDR2 LQKENI. Unmatched junction bases numbered 6, after V lost 8 bases and J lost 0 bases. This CDR3 spans 14 amino acids.

On this clonotype: A far larger clone is just one base off, so this is likely a read error. The chain has TRBV12-3 or TRBV12-4 and TRBJ2-6; D gene uncertain. The CDR3 is made up of 12 amino acids. The CDR3 is CACSLPRSVLTF. The CDR3, as DNA: TGTGCCTGCAGTCTCCCCCGTAGCGTCCTGACTTTC.

This clonotype was recorded a few times. This chain joins TRBV7-3 and TRBJ2-5; unclear D gene. Germline loops: CDR1 SGHTA, CDR2 FQGTGA. V gave up 1 base and J gave up 1 base, with 7 bases separating them. The CDR3 totals 14 residues. The CDR3 loop reads CASSLSHSQETQYF. As DNA, the CDR3 is TGTGCCAGCAGCTTAAGCCACAGCCAAGAGACCCAGTACTTC.

This clonotype was picked up many times. The V gene is TRBV28, the J gene TRBJ1-1, with D hard to call. Looked up from germline, CDR1 is MDHEN and CDR2 is SYDVKM. The ends were cut back, 5 bases at V and 1 base at J, with 11 bases in the middle. This CDR3 is built from 14 residues. CDR3 protein: CASSVNGPNTEAFF. Here the CDR3 DNA reads TGTGCCAGCAGTGTTAACGGCCCGAACACTGAAGCTTTCTTT.

Many counts were recorded for this clonotype. The V and J genes are TRBV29-1 and TRBJ1-4; D perhaps matches TRBD1 (6 bases). CDR1 SQVTM and CDR2 ANQGSEA come from the germline V gene. Trimming cost V 7 bases and J 8 bases, with 23 bases left between them. The CDR3 extends over 15 amino acids. The CDR3 nucleotides read TGCAGCGCCCAAGGGTGGGGGGCAGCCGAAGAAAAACTGTTTTTT. Translating gives CSAQGWGAAEEKLFF. The full variable domain, completed using reference TRBV29-1 and TRBJ1-4, is SAVISQKPSRDICQRGTSLTIQCQVDSQVTMMFWYRQQPGQSLTLIATANQGSEATYESGFVIDKFPISRPNLTFSTLTVSNMSPEDSSIYLCSAQGWGAAEEKLFFGSGTQLSVL.

Of note for this clonotype: This may come from a read error, since a much larger clone is one base off. The chain links TRBV11-2 to TRBJ2-5; D is uncertain. The CDR3 loop spans 13 amino acids. The germline V gene has CDR1 SGHAT and CDR2 FQNNGV. The CDR3 region has the DNA TGTGCCAACAGCTTTGGTTCACAAGAGACCCAGTACTTC. Its translation: CANSFGSQETQYF.

V is TRBV7-2 and J is TRBJ1-5, with D possibly TRBD1 on 5 matching bases. Germline V gives CDR1 SGHTA, CDR2 FQGNSA. V was shortened by 1 base and J by 5 bases, with 9 bases between the two germline ends. This CDR3 spans 14 amino acids. Here the CDR3 reads CASSLDQGHQPQHF. CDR3 sequence (DNA): TGTGCCAGCAGCTTAGATCAGGGACATCAGCCCCAGCATTTT. The variable domain in full, with the rest retrieved from reference TRBV7-2 and TRBJ1-5, is GAGVSQSPSNKVTEKGKDVELRCDPISGHTALYWYRQSLGQGLEFLIYFQGNSAPDKSGLPSDRFSAERTGGSVSTLTIQRTQQEDSAVYLCASSLDQGHQPQHFGDGTRLSIL.

This clonotype turned up a few times. The chain links TRBV19 to TRBJ1-2; D might be TRBD1 (5 bases). V lost 6 bases, J lost 4 bases, and 18 bases lay in between. This CDR3 comprises 15 residues. Germline CDR1 reads LNHDA; CDR2 reads SQIVND (reference sequence). The CDR3 DNA follows: TGTGCCAGTAGCATCACCGGGGCTCTCAGCTATGGCTACACCTTC. Translated, it gives CASSITGALSYGYTF.

This clonotype appeared a few times. This chain connects TRBV7-9 to TRBJ2-1, with TRBD2 matching over 10 bases. In germline, CDR1 is SEHNR, CDR2 FQNEAQ (reference sequence). There are 18 residues in the CDR3. With 4 bases clipped from V and 7 bases from J, the junction kept 16 bases outside the gene matches. The CDR3 nucleotides read TGTGCCAGCAGCTCCCCTGGACTAGCGGACCTGGAAGGAAATGAGCAGTTCTTC. Its translation is CASSSPGLADLEGNEQFF. Combining the CDR3 with reference TRBV7-9 and TRBJ2-1 gives the whole variable domain DTGVSQNPRHKITKRGQNVTFRCDPISEHNRLYWYRQTLGQGPEFLTYFQNEAQLEKSRLLSDRFSAERPKGSFSTLEIQRTEQGDSAMYLCASSSPGLADLEGNEQFFGPGTRLTVL.

This clonotype was counted many times. V and J are TRBV5-1 and TRBJ2-3; 7 bases line up with TRBD2. The V gene's germline CDR1 is SGHRS and CDR2 YFSETQ. V shed 0 bases, J shed 2 bases, and the junction held 12 bases outside the gene matches. This CDR3 comprises 18 residues. The CDR3 DNA reads TGCGCCAGCAGCTTGGCCCCTAGCGGCCCCCTCCTCACAGATACGCAGTATTTT. Its translation is CASSLAPSGPLLTDTQYF.

This clonotype was picked up a small number of times. As the CDR3 is not closed by the conserved phenylalanine or tryptophan, this likely results from a read error. The chain employs TRBV7-6 and TRBJ2-7; TRBD1 aligns across 8 bases. The V gene end was trimmed by 1 base and the J gene end by 5 bases; junction bases not matched to a gene: 10. Germline lookup yields CDR1 SGHVS and CDR2 FNYEAQ. The CDR3 sequence is 16 residues long. The CDR3 region is CASSLVAPGGIHEQYL. The CDR3 DNA follows: TGTGCCAGCAGCTTAGTCGCTCCAGGGGGCATCCACGAGCAGTACCTC.

Many counts were recorded for this clonotype. The gene calls are TRBV20-1 and TRBJ2-4; 10 bases fit TRBD2. V shed 6 bases, J shed 0 bases, and the junction held 11 bases outside the gene matches. The CDR3 is 17 residues long. CDR1 is DFQATT and CDR2 is SNEGSKA in the germline V gene (reference sequence). CDR3 DNA: TGCAGTGCGGTCGGGGCTAGCGGGGGCCTAGCCAAAAACATTCAGTACTTC. It is translated as CSAVGASGGLAKNIQYF.

This clonotype was seen a handful of times. A much larger clone differs by one base, so this may be a read error. This sequence joins TRBV9 and TRBJ2-1; 8 bases are shared with TRBD2. The CDR3 runs to 15 residues. Germline CDR1 and CDR2: SGDLS and YYNGEE. With 2 bases clipped from V and 6 bases from J, the junction kept 7 bases outside the gene matches. The CDR3 reads CASSVGGGISNEQFF. The CDR3 DNA sequence: TGTGCCAGCAGCGTGGGCGGGGGGATCAGCAATGAGCAGTTCTTC.

With respect to this clonotype: A much larger clone lies a single base off, so this may be a read error. The chain combines TRBV10-3 with TRBJ2-2, with D unclear. CDR1 is ENHRY, CDR2 SYGVKD, per germline. The CDR3 is made up of 15 amino acids. The CDR3 sequence is CATSESRQNTGELFF. The CDR3 bases are TGTGCCACCAGTGAGTCAAGACAGAACACCGGGGAGCTGTTTTTT.

This sequence joins TRBV28 and TRBJ1-1; the D gene is possibly TRBD1 (6 bases). Germline assignment: CDR1 MDHEN and CDR2 SYDVKM. Trimming took off 2 bases at V and 14 bases at J, with 15 bases between the two ends. This CDR3 has 12 amino acids. The CDR3 DNA follows: TGTGCCAGCAGTTTACTTCCCGGGGGCTGGTTCTTT. It encodes CASSLLPGGWFF.